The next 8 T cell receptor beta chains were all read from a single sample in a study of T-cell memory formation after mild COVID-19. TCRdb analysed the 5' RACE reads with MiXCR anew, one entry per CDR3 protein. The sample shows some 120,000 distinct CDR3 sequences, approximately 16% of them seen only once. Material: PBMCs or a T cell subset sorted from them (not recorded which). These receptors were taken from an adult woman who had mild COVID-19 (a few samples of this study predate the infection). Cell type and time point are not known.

Written as DNA, the CDR3 is TGTGCCAGCAGCTCTTCGGGACAGACGATTGAGCAGTTCTTC. Its protein product is CASSSSGQTIEQFF. The gene calls are TRBV7-2 and TRBJ2-1; 7 bases fit TRBD1. The trim removed 4 bases at V and 9 bases at J, leaving 9 bases unmatched. The CDR3 totals 14 residues. Looked up from germline, CDR1 is SGHTA and CDR2 is FQGNSA.

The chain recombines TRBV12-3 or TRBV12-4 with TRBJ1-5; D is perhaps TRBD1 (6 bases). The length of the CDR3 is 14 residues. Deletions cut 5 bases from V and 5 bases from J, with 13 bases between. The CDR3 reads CASSIQGSDQPQHF. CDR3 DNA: TGTGCCAGCAGTATACAGGGTTCCGATCAGCCCCAGCATTTT.

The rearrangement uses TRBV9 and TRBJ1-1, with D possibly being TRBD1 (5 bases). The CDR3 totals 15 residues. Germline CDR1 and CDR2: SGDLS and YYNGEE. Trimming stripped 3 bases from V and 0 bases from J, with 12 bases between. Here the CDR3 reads CASSAEGSMNTEAFF. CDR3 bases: TGTGCCAGCAGCGCCGAGGGGTCCATGAACACTGAAGCTTTCTTT.

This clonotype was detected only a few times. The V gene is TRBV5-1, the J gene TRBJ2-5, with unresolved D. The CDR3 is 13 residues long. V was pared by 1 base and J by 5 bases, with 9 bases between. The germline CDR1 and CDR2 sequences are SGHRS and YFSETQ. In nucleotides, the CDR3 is TGCGCCAGCAGCTTGTCGGATGGGGAGACCCAGTACTTC. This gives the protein CASSLSDGETQYF.

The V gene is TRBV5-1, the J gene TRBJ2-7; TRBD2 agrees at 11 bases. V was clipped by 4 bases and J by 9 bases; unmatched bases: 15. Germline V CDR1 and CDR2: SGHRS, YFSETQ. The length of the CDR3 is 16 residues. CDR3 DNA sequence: TGCGCCAGCAGCGTCGGGACTAGCGGCCCAGGCCTGGGGCAGTACTTC. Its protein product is CASSVGTSGPGLGQYF.

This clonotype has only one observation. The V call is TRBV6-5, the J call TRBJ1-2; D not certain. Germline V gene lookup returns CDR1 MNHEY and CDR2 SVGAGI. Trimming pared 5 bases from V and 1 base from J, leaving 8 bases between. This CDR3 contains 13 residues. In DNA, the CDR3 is TGTGCCAGCAGTGAGACGAATAACTATGGCTACACCTTC. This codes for CASSETNNYGYTF.

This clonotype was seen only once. The CDR3 DNA reads as TGTGCCAGCAGCTACCTCGGGGAGTGGAGGGTTCTCCAAGAGACCCAGTACTTC. Amino acids: CASSYLGEWRVLQETQYF. V gene TRBV7-9 combines with J gene TRBJ2-5; TRBD2 is a possible D gene (6 bases). From germline, CDR1 is SEHNR and CDR2 FQNEAQ (reference sequence). The CDR3 totals 18 residues. Trimming shortened V by 4 bases and J by 1 base, and 22 bases separated the two germline ends.

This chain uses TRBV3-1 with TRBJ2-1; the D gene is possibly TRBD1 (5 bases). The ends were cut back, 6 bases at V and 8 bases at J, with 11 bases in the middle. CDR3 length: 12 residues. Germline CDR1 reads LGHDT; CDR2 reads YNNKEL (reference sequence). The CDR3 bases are TGTGCCAGCAGAGGGGCCTGGGATGAGCAGTTCTTC. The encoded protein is CASRGAWDEQFF.